Listed below are T cell receptor beta chains from one sample, sequenced in a study of blood T cell repertoires in COVID-19. Assay used: immunoSEQ multiplex PCR; TCRdb lists only in-frame clones, some missing. The sample includes some 240,000 clones, approximately 86% of them seen just once. What was sequenced was PBMCs or T cells enriched from blood (not recorded which). The receptors stem from a middle-aged woman with acute COVID-19. Each CDR3 is given with its conserved first and last residue.

>TRBV6-5|TRBJ1-1
CASSTPGRTEAFF
>TRBV7-9|TRBJ2-5
CASSLGPGSYQETQYF
>TRBV7-2|TRBJ2-1
CASSSPLAGSYNEQFF
>TRBV7-3|TRBJ2-2
CATLILGGTGNTGELFF
>TRBV5-5|TRBJ2-7
CASSDSTGDRLREQYF
>TRBV13|TRBJ1-2
CASSLTGTGGGGYTF
>TRBV7-9|TRBJ1-2
CASSLPSFSFRNTNYGYTF
>TRBV11-3|TRBJ1-1
CASSYPVPGGSTEAFF
>TRBV19|TRBJ2-1
CASSIGDRAWEQFF
>TRBV5-5|TRBJ2-3
CASSFQRTSGDTQYF
>TRBV28|TRBJ1-4
CASSFTQGASNEKLFF
>TRBV19|TRBJ1-4
CASTMGQNNEKLFF
>TRBV11-3|TRBJ1-2
CASSVRQGNYGYTF
>TRBV2|TRBJ1-4
CASKAGQLNEKLFF
>TRBV5-1|TRBJ1-1
CASSLGVGGLTEAFF
>TRBV2|TRBJ1-6
CASKLDRDYNSPLHF
>TRBV7-8|TRBJ2-7
CASSTQLAGVAYEQYF
>TRBV6-6|TRBJ2-7
CASSSPGGSPSYEQYF
>TRBV27|TRBJ1-2
CASSLKGQNYGYTF
>TRBV2|TRBJ1-5
CASSEGGGPSGLPQHF
>TRBV10-3|TRBJ2-7
CAISESPPETGWYF
>TRBV19|TRBJ1-3
CATSMDRSGNTIYF
>TRBV5-6|TRBJ1-1
CASSFRNWATEAFF
>TRBV7-9|TRBJ2-2
CASSLAGRQGFAGELFF
>TRBV11-2|TRBJ2-3
CASSLDRAGGTSTQYF
>TRBV29-1|TRBJ2-5
CSVSGTGEGETQYF
>TRBV30|TRBJ2-3
CAWTGGRYTDTQYF
>TRBV7-9|TRBJ1-2
CASSSRVDYGYTF
>TRBV20-1|TRBJ2-1
CSANRGAEQFF
>TRBV27|TRBJ2-1
CASSLVPGLADEQFF
>TRBV11-2|TRBJ2-4
CASSLVLGALKNIQYF
>TRBV2|TRBJ2-3
CATPGLHTDTQYF
>TRBV5-1|TRBJ2-7
CASSRGLAGVQTVYEQYF
>TRBV9|TRBJ2-7
CASSVGWSGAYEQYF
>TRBV7-3|TRBJ2-4
CASSPSSENIQYF
>TRBV30|TRBJ2-7
CAWSLGSGRNEQYF
>TRBV2|TRBJ1-1
CASSGDRGLYTEAFF
>TRBV6-5|TRBJ1-5
CASSKEQGGQQPQHF
>TRBV7-9|TRBJ2-1
CASSLGRETNEQFF
>TRBV2|TRBJ1-2
CASSYRNYGYTF
>TRBV5-1|TRBJ2-7
CASSLGFGLEQYF
>TRBV28|TRBJ2-7
CASSQTQTSGSQYF
>TRBV5-6|TRBJ2-7
CASSLGLAGVEQYF
>TRBV2|TRBJ2-5
CASTVTGTGETQYF
>TRBV12-3/TRBV12-4|TRBJ1-2
CASSLSGNYGYTF
>TRBV9|TRBJ2-2
CASSRLSPGGPGELFF
>TRBV4-2|TRBJ1-2
CASSQEVGRVYIYGYTF
>TRBV19|TRBJ2-5
CASSMGDRGRETQYF
>TRBV5-1|TRBJ1-1
CASSLLSGVGNTEAFF
>TRBV29-1|TRBJ1-2
CSVTPVVGYGYTF
>TRBV19|TRBJ2-2
CASSTSRGGELFF
>TRBV4-2|TRBJ2-5
CASSQETGYKETQYF
>TRBV12-3/TRBV12-4|TRBJ2-7
CASSFGRGYEQYF
>TRBV13|TRBJ2-7
CASSFGASGSHEQYF
>TRBV6-1|TRBJ2-4
CASSGTRTGEAKNIQYF
>TRBV19|TRBJ2-7
CASSPGTGGSYEQYF
>TRBV2|TRBJ2-7
CASSGGTRYYEQYF
>TRBV6-6|TRBJ1-6
CASSRGTGGSLNSPLHF
>TRBV4-1|TRBJ2-2
CASSQQLAGNTGELFF
>TRBV30|TRBJ1-6
CAWSSGSPLHF